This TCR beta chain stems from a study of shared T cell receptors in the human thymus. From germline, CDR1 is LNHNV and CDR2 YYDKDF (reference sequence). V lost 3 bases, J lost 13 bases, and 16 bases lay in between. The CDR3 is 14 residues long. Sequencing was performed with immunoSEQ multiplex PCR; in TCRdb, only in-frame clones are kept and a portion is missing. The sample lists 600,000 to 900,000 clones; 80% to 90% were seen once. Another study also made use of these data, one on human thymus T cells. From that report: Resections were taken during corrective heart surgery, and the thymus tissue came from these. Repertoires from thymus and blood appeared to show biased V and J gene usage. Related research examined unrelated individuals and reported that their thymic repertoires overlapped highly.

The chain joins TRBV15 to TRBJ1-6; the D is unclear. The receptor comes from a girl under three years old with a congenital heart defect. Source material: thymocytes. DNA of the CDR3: TGTGCCACCAGCAGTGGCGGGTCCAAGAGTCCCCTCCACTTT. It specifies CATSSGGSKSPLHF. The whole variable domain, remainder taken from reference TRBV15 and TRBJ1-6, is DAMVIQNPRYQVTQFGKPVTLSCSQTLNHNVMYWYQQKSSQAPKLLFHYYDKDFNNEADTPDNFQSRRPNTSFCFLDIRSPGLGDTAMYLCATSSGGSKSPLHFGNGTRLTVT.